This record looks at one T cell receptor beta chain sequence and its context. This receptor's antigen is unknown. Per-base qualities were not stored, and no clone one base away is much larger. Only healthy Caucasian donors were included. Three pairs of female monozygotic twins, all aged about 18 to 29 years, were included in the twin cohort. Miltenyi CD45RO+ enrichment and human naive T-cell isolation kits were used to isolate memory (CD45RO+) and naive T cells from PBMC. The CDR3 starts with the cysteine, ends with the phenylalanine, and has 17 residues. Only CDR3 DNA remains: 51 bases, in frame from the first base. The germline V gene (reference sequence) sets CDR1 to DFQATT and CDR2 to SNEGSKA. The sample belongs to a study of identical twins (dated by TCRdb to 2015 to 2016). For context, the study as a whole: TCR alpha and beta repertoires from monozygotic twins, unrelated adults of various ages and cord blood were deep-sequenced to test whether fetal clonotypes persist. Replicate twin experiments were performed at different times using different library preparation protocols to rule out contamination. Paper-wide results and their limitations: Fewer insertions were carried by abundant cord blood beta clonotypes; a weaker similar trend was observed in young adult naive repertoires, while no such trend was observed in memory repertoires. A weaker excess of twin sharing was found in beta out-of-frame sequences because the signal-to-noise ratio was lowered by fewer shared sequences. Zero-insertion analyses could be partly confounded by invariant T cells such as MAIT and iNKT, although diverse VJ usage argued against such confounding for most clonotypes. Because the same donors could not be followed over many years, conclusions were based on cross-sectional statistical analysis. In monozygotic twins, recombination models systematically underestimated out-of-frame TCR alpha sharing, but the models matched the sharing seen between unrelated individuals. Compared with coincidental sharing between unrelated individuals, an excess of low generation-probability sequences was observed among out-of-frame TCR alpha sequences shared between twins.

Libraries were made using 5' RACE. TCRdb shows the sequencer as Illumina HiSeq 2000. A universal primer binding site was introduced by template switching, and a unique molecular identifier was present in the final cDNA, enabling accurate counting of TCR cDNA molecules. First-strand cDNA for TCR alpha and beta chains was synthesized from specific primers in the conserved constant-segment region. To control for contamination, each cDNA library was double barcoded with a SMART-Mk sample barcode plus Illumina barcodes. TruSeq adapter sequences, together with Illumina sample barcodes, were added in two successive PCR steps. TCR alpha and beta cDNA libraries were sequenced on the Illumina HiSeq platform with custom primers. As for the authors' bioinformatics: Unique molecular identifiers were extracted from raw reads with MiGEC, and CDR3 positions were determined with MiXCR. For each individual, recombination models were inferred using an EM algorithm with the repgenHMM and IGoR tools. The tcR package in R was used for shared clonotype analysis, with sharing normalized by the product of cloneset sizes. To study raw recombination free of thymic and clonal selection effects, out-of-frame nonproductive sequences were analyzed. Through fastp at Q25 and MiXCR, TCRdb rebuilt clones from the public reads, retaining in-frame beta chains. Duplicate CDR3 protein sequences are folded into a single record with the most common DNA and genes. The V and J calls reflect TCRdb's pipeline rather than the authors' work. Here the sample has about 260,000 distinct CDR3 sequences; around 7% occur a single time. The ten biggest clones cover roughly 3.4% of the sample.

These data are also associated with another study on yellow fever vaccine responses in identical twins. Per that second paper: According to the authors, in identical twins the way T cells responded to vaccination appeared partly convergent and partly personalized. In identical twins, the study followed T cell clones that responded to the vaccine with precision.

Input material: memory (CD45RO+) T cells sorted from blood. The sample's cell subset or site, from its label and the paper: CD45RO+ enriched T cells. The chain is assembled from TRBV20-1 and TRBJ2-3; the central 10 bases match TRBD2. The sequence derives from a woman between 18 and 30 years old in good health. The CDR3 loop reads CSVRGPGERGGRDTQYF. In nucleotide form, the sequence is TGCAGCGTCAGGGGCCCCGGCGAGCGGGGGGGACGAGATACGCAGTATTTT.